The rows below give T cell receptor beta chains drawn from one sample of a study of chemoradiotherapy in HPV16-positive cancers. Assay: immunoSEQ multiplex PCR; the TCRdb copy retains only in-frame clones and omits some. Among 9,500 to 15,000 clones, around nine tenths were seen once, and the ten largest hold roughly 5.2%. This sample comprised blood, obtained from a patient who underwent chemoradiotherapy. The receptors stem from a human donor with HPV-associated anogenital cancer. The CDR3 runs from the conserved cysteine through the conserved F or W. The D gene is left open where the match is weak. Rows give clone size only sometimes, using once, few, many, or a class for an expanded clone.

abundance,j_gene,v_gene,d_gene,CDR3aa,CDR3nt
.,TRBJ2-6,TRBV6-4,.,CASSEGDSGANVLTF,TGTGCCAGCAGCGAAGGGGACTCTGGGGCCAACGTCCTGACTTTC
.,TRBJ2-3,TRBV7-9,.,CASSLTGGTDTQYF,TGTGCCAGCAGCTTAACCGGTGGCACAGATACGCAGTATTTT
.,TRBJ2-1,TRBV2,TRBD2,CASSPTSGYSYNEQFF,TGTGCCAGCAGTCCGACTAGCGGGTACTCCTACAATGAGCAGTTCTTC
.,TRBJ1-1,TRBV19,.,CASVQNTEAFF,TGTGCCAGTGTACAGAACACTGAAGCTTTCTTT
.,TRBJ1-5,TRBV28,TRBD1,CASRNRDRHYSNQPQHF,TGTGCCAGCAGGAACCGGGACAGGCACTATAGCAATCAGCCCCAGCATTTT
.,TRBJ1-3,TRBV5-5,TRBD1,CASSLDTGGTGNTIYF,TGTGCCAGCAGCTTGGATACAGGGGGCACCGGAAACACCATATATTTT
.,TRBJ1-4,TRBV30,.,CAWSRSGEKLFF,TGTGCCTGGAGTCGAAGCGGTGAAAAACTGTTTTTT
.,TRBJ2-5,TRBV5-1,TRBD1,CASSLRQGEETQYF,TGCGCCAGCAGCCTTCGACAGGGCGAAGAGACCCAGTACTTC
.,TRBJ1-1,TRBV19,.,CASMTGGVMNTEAFF,TGTGCCAGTATGACAGGAGGGGTTATGAACACTGAAGCTTTCTTT
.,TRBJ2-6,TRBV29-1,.,CSVGNTGANVLTF,TGCAGCGTTGGAAATACTGGGGCCAACGTCCTGACTTTC
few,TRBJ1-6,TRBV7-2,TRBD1,CASSLRTGGNSPLHF,TGTGCCAGCAGCTTGCGAACAGGGGGTAATTCACCCCTCCACTTT
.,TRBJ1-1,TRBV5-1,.,CASSLSMGGDTEAFF,TGCGCCAGCAGCTTGTCTATGGGTGGCGACACTGAAGCTTTCTTT
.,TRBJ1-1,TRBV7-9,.,CASTSSGRNTEAFF,TGTGCCAGCACCTCATCGGGCAGAAACACTGAAGCTTTCTTT
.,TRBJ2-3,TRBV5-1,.,CASSLDGDDTDTQYF,TGCGCCAGCAGCTTGGACGGGGACGACACAGATACGCAGTATTTT
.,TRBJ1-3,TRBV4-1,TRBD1,CASSPGQGKEATIYF,TGCGCCAGCAGTCCGGGACAGGGTAAAGAAGCCACCATATATTTT
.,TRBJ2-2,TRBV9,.,CASSVMSRADTGELFF,TGTGCCAGCAGCGTAATGTCTAGAGCTGACACCGGGGAGCTGTTTTTT
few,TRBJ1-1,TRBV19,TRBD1,CASGQVRATVNTEAFF,TGTGCCAGTGGACAGGTGAGAGCTACTGTGAACACTGAAGCTTTCTTT
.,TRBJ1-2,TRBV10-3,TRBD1,CAIKPTSQGNYGYTF,TGTGCCATCAAACCGACCTCACAGGGGAACTATGGCTACACCTTC
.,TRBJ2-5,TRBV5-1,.,CASSLVSSTQETQYF,TGCGCCAGCAGCTTGGTATCATCCACACAAGAGACCCAGTACTTC
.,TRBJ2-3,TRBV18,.,CASSPPARTDTQYF,TGTGCCAGCTCACCACCCGCTCGCACAGATACGCAGTATTTT
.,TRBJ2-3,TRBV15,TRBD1,CATRTGGLDTQYF,TGTGCCACGCGAACAGGGGGCCTCGATACGCAGTATTTT
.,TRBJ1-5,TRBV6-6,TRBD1,CASSQSTGVGQPQHF,TGTGCCAGCAGTCAATCTACAGGGGTTGGCCAGCCCCAGCATTTT
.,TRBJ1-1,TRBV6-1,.,CASTHTRQHTEAFF,TGTGCCAGCACTCACACGCGGCAACACACTGAAGCTTTCTTT
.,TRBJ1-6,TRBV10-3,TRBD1,CAIRGQGDGYSDNSPLHF,TGTGCCATCAGGGGACAGGGGGACGGCTATTCAGATAATTCACCCCTCCACTTT
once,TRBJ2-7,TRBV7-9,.,CASSTWRGASVYEQYF,TGTGCCAGCAGTACATGGCGGGGCGCTTCTGTATACGAGCAGTACTTC
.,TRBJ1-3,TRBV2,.,CASSDWQVSGNTIYF,TGTGCCAGCAGTGACTGGCAGGTCTCTGGAAACACCATATATTTT
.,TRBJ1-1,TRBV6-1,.,CASNDRSTEAFF,TGTGCCAGCAATGACAGAAGCACTGAAGCTTTCTTT
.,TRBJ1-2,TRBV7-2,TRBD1,CASSPDRGYGYTF,TGTGCCAGCAGCCCCGACAGGGGTTATGGCTACACCTTC
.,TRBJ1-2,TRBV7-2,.,CASSLGRDGGTYGYTF,TGTGCCAGCAGCTTAGGGAGGGACGGTGGGACCTATGGCTACACCTTC
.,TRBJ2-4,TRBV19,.,CASSMRGRAKNIQYF,TGTGCCAGTAGTATGAGGGGGAGAGCCAAAAACATTCAGTACTTC
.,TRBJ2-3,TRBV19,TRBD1,CASSGRTGGLGDTQYF,TGTGCCAGTAGTGGCCGGACAGGGGGCCTCGGAGATACGCAGTATTTT
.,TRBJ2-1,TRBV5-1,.,CASSLETGPHEQFF,TGCGCCAGCAGCCTAGAGACAGGTCCCCATGAGCAGTTCTTC
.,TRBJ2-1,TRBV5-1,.,CASAGSWRNEQFF,TGCGCCAGCGCCGGGTCCTGGCGCAATGAGCAGTTCTTC
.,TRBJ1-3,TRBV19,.,CASSTPGTTGNTIYF,TGTGCCAGCTCTACACCCGGGACAACTGGAAACACCATATATTTT
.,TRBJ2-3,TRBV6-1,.,CASTGSTDTQYF,TGTGCCAGCACTGGGAGCACAGATACGCAGTATTTT
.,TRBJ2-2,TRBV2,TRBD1,CASSQDREVGELFF,TGTGCCAGCAGTCAGGACAGGGAGGTGGGGGAGCTGTTTTTT
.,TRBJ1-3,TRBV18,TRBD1,CASSPFPPGGPGGNTIYF,TGTGCCAGCTCACCATTCCCCCCAGGGGGCCCTGGTGGAAACACCATATATTTT
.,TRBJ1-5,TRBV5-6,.,CASSFSGSTMQPQHF,TGTGCCAGCAGCTTTTCGGGCAGTACTATGCAGCCCCAGCATTTT
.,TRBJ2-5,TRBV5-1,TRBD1,CASSLTGQGTETQYF,TGCGCCAGCAGCTTAACAGGACAGGGGACAGAGACCCAGTACTTC
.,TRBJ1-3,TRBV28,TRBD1,CASSLKVGQGVLVNTIYF,TGTGCCAGCAGTTTAAAAGTAGGGCAGGGGGTGTTGGTTAACACCATATATTTT
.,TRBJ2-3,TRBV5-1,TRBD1,CASSPWTGRTDTQYF,TGCGCCAGCAGCCCCTGGACAGGGCGAACAGATACGCAGTATTTT
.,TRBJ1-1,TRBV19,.,CASSIATGLSNTEAFF,TGTGCCAGTAGTATAGCTACGGGATTATCTAACACTGAAGCTTTCTTT
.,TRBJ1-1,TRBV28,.,CASSLYLGEAFF,TGTGCCAGCAGTTTATATCTGGGGGAAGCTTTCTTT
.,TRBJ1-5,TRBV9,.,CASSVGQANQPQHF,TGTGCCAGCAGCGTAGGCCAGGCCAATCAGCCCCAGCATTTT
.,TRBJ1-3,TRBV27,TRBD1,CASSPGTVSGNTIYF,TGTGCCAGCAGTCCAGGGACAGTCTCTGGAAACACCATATATTTT
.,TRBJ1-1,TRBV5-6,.,CASSLGRGRGTEAFF,TGTGCCAGCAGCTTGGGACGGGGGCGCGGGACTGAAGCTTTCTTT
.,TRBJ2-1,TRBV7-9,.,CASSFTSGNEQFF,TGTGCCAGCAGCTTCACTTCAGGGAATGAGCAGTTCTTC
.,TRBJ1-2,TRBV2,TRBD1,CASGTTGGFGYTF,TGTGCCAGCGGGACCACAGGGGGCTTTGGCTACACCTTC
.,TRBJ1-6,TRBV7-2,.,CASLSGGRNSPLHF,TGTGCCAGCCTAAGCGGGGGGCGGAATTCACCCCTCCACTTT
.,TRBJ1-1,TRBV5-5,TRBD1,CASSPPGGQGPLGSFF,TGTGCCAGCAGCCCCCCTGGCGGACAGGGCCCACTGGGGTCTTTCTTT
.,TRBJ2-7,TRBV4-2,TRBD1,CASSQESSGTGVEQYF,TGTGCCAGCAGCCAAGAATCCTCCGGGACAGGGGTAGAGCAGTACTTC
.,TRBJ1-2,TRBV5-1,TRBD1,CASSLEGQGAIGYTF,TGCGCCAGCAGCTTGGAAGGACAGGGGGCGATAGGCTACACCTTC
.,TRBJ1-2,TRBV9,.,CASSPDVNYGYTF,TGTGCCAGCAGCCCGGACGTTAACTATGGCTACACCTTC